The present entry profiles one TCR beta chain with its context. These data belong to a study of blood T cell repertoires in COVID-19. Across the whole study: PBMCs, B-cell-depleted T cells, or T cells were the source of the cDNA or gDNA that made up the material.

The CDR3 covers 12 residues. Germline loops: CDR1 SGHRS, CDR2 YFSETQ. After removal of 4 bases from V and 11 bases from J, the junction contained 6 bases not matched to a gene. The protocol was immunoSEQ multiplex PCR, while the TCRdb copy is restricted to in-frame clones and leaves out a portion. The sample includes roughly 160,000 clones, approximately 86% of them seen just once. Seattle participants joined during active infection and were tracked over time. The chain combines TRBV5-1 with TRBJ1-1, with 9 bases aligning to TRBD1. The TCR was taken from a woman over 75 with COVID-19, enrolled during active disease. The sequenced sample was peripheral blood. CDR3 sequence (DNA): TGCGCCAGCAGCGAGGGACAGGGTGACGCTTTCTTT. Protein sequence: CASSEGQGDAFF. The entire variable domain, with the rest obtained from reference TRBV5-1 and TRBJ1-1, is as follows: KAGVTQTPRYLIKTRGQQVTLSCSPISGHRSVSWYQQTPGQGLQFLFEYFSETQRNKGNFPGRFSGRQFSNSRSEMNVSTLELGDSALYLCASSEGQGDAFFGQGTRLTVV.